The rows below give T cell receptor beta chains drawn from one sample of a study of CD8+ T cells in alopecia areata. Measured with immunoSEQ multiplex PCR; TCRdb has only the in-frame clones, and not every one. The table has 150,000 to 200,000 clones, about 55% seen once. The sequencing used CD8+ T cells sorted from blood, collected at week 24, from a patient treated with tofacitinib. Receptors originate from a human donor with alopecia areata. CDR3s include the opening cysteine and the closing phenylalanine or tryptophan.

V | CDR3
TRBV6-5 | CASSPRENTEAFF
TRBV6-1 | CASSEYSLFRNYGYTF
TRBV5-1 | CASSSEGGRITEAFF
TRBV4-3 | CASSQELSGSSYEQYF
TRBV5-1 | CASSLTQGAGVETQYF
TRBV9 | CASSVDAGGAVEQYF
TRBV9 | CASSVGTDYGYTF
TRBV29-1 | CSVEDRSRGYEQYF
TRBV2 | CASSLGAYEQYF
TRBV28 | CASSTGLAGDEQYF
TRBV10-3 | CAIGGQGAYNEQFF
TRBV6-5 | CASSSSQGWTEAFF
TRBV7-2 | CASSLVPTGREQYF
TRBV15 | CATSTGGETQYF
TRBV30 | CAWSPGTGELFF
TRBV30 | CAWTQTLNTEAFF
TRBV15 | CATSRDQGLGEKLFF
TRBV4-1 | CVGIWRENEQFF
TRBV4-3 | CASSQESGREGSPLHF
TRBV19 | CASSISSGTDTQYF
TRBV11-1 | CASSSELNEQFF
TRBV10-3 | CAITSRTSPLHF
TRBV7-6 | CASSKDVPDYEQYF
TRBV6-1 | CASSEVRETPSSYEQYF
TRBV9 | CASSAGQTNNEKLFF
TRBV14 | CASSQGGAHEQFF
TRBV25-1 | CASSRGSNNEQFF
TRBV7-2 | CASTWGGSYNEQFF
TRBV29-1 | CSVDPPLDGYTF